These 22 T cell receptor beta chains were all obtained from the same sample, sequenced in a study of cytomegalovirus exposure and HLA in healthy donors. The study ran its PCR with 60 Vbeta and 13 Jbeta primers. Libraries were prepared by immunoSEQ multiplex PCR; TCRdb keeps only in-frame clonotypes and omits some of them. This table holds roughly 130,000 clones, approximately 86% found once. Sequencing was carried out using PBMCs. These receptors originate from a woman between 40 and 50 years old in good health and CMV-seronegative.

V usage is TRBV5-1 and J usage is TRBJ2-1; D uncertain. Trimming cost V 1 base and J 12 bases, with 23 bases left between them. The germline V gene encodes CDR1 SGHRS and CDR2 YFSETQ. The CDR3 consists of 16 residues. Written as DNA, the CDR3 is TGCGCCAGCAGCTTGATGTCAGGCAACCTTCAGATGGGGCAGTTCTTC. Translating gives CASSLMSGNLQMGQFF.

This chain links TRBV5-4 with TRBJ1-2; D possibly corresponds to TRBD1 (6 bases). V lost 1 base and J 7 bases, leaving 11 bases between the germline ends. The CDR3 loop spans 13 amino acids. Germline V lookup: CDR1 SGHNT, CDR2 YYREEE (reference sequence). This CDR3 is CASSLLGAGGYTF. The CDR3, as DNA: TGTGCCAGCAGCTTGTTGGGGGCTGGTGGCTACACCTTC.

The chain couples TRBV9 to TRBJ1-5, with 9 nucleotides matching TRBD1. The V segment lost 4 bases and the J segment 8 bases; nucleotides outside the gene matches: 7. The CDR3 totals 14 residues. Germline V lookup: CDR1 SGDLS, CDR2 YYNGEE. CDR3 nucleotide sequence: TGTGCCAGCAGCCCGGACAGGGGAGGGGAGCCCCAGCATTTT. Amino acid sequence: CASSPDRGGEPQHF.

This chain joins TRBV5-1 and TRBJ2-1; 13 nucleotides align to TRBD2. Germline V gene data show CDR1 as SGHRS and CDR2 as YFSETQ. V was pared by 5 bases and J by 5 bases, with 1 base of the junction left unmatched. This CDR3 contains 14 residues. The CDR3 reads CASRLAGGDNEQFF. CDR3 coding DNA: TGCGCCAGCAGACTAGCGGGGGGGGACAATGAGCAGTTCTTC.

This chain links TRBV9 with TRBJ2-7; D might be TRBD2 (6 bases). Trimming removed 4 bases at V and 6 bases at J, with 17 bases between. This CDR3 comprises 14 residues. Germline V gene data show CDR1 as SGDLS and CDR2 as YYNGEE. CDR3 region: CASSPTVAVGEQYF. CDR3 DNA sequence: TGTGCCAGCAGCCCTACCGTAGCGGTTGGCGAGCAGTACTTC.

The CDR3 nucleotides read TGTGCCTGGGGGGACTCCTACGAGCAGTACTTC. Its translation is CAWGDSYEQYF. The V and J genes are TRBV28 and TRBJ2-7, with D perhaps matching TRBD2 (6 bases). The CDR3 length is 11 residues. V was pared by 11 bases and J by 0 bases, with 8 bases between. Per the germline V gene, CDR1 is MDHEN and CDR2 is SYDVKM.

The CDR3 reads CASSRLAGGPTGELFF. CDR3 DNA sequence: TGTGCCAGCAGCAGACTAGCGGGAGGGCCCACCGGGGAGCTGTTTTTT. This chain connects TRBV27 to TRBJ2-2, with 14 positions matching TRBD2. The germline V gene has CDR1 MNHEY and CDR2 SMNVEV (reference sequence). V lost 6 bases, J lost 4 bases, and 4 bases stayed unmatched. This CDR3 comprises 16 residues.

The V and J genes are TRBV6-5 and TRBJ1-1, with D hard to call. The length of the CDR3 is 14 residues. CDR1 is MNHEY, CDR2 SVGAGI, per germline. Between the trimmed V and J ends, which lost 6 bases and 1 base, there was a span of 12 bases. The DNA for the CDR3 is TGTGCCAGCAGACGCGGTCCCACGAACACTGAAGCTTTCTTT. It specifies CASRRGPTNTEAFF.

The rearrangement joins TRBV28 to TRBJ1-2; D not resolved. Trimming took 5 bases from V and 4 from J, leaving 17 bases between them. Germline V gives CDR1 MDHEN, CDR2 SYDVKM. The CDR3 has 15 residues. The DNA for the CDR3 is TGTGCCAGCAGTAACCCGACGCGGAGAAGCTATGGCTACACCTTC. Its protein is CASSNPTRRSYGYTF.

This chain uses TRBV7-8 with TRBJ2-1; 9 nucleotides agree with TRBD1. This CDR3 spans 15 amino acids. The J segment lost 2 bases and the V segment lost 7 bases, leaving 6 bases of the junction unmatched. CDR1 and CDR2 from the germline V gene are SGHVS and FQNEAQ. CDR3 in amino acids: CASTTRQGAYNEQFF. CDR3 coding DNA: TGTGCCAGCACCACCAGACAGGGGGCCTACAATGAGCAGTTCTTC.

The chain has TRBV11-2 and TRBJ2-7; TRBD1 aligns across 8 bases. V shed 6 bases and J 10 bases; nucleotides not matched to a gene: 17. The CDR3 is 15 amino acids. Germline V CDR1 and CDR2: SGHAT, FQNNGV. The CDR3, as DNA: TGTGCCAGCAGATTGACCCGGGACAGGTCGAATAGTCAGTACTTC. Protein: CASRLTRDRSNSQYF.

The rearrangement links TRBV19 to TRBJ1-1; 7 nucleotides line up with TRBD1. J was trimmed by 1 base and V by 1 base; bases with no gene match: 9. The germline CDR1 and CDR2 sequences are LNHDA and SQIVND (reference sequence). CDR3 length: 17 amino acids. The CDR3 nucleotides are TGTGCCAGTAGTATAGGGGGGACAGATCTGGGGAACACTGAAGCTTTCTTT. Protein: CASSIGGTDLGNTEAFF.

This chain connects TRBV19 to TRBJ2-7; 8 bases fit TRBD2. This CDR3 contains 14 residues. V lost 2 bases and J lost 5; bases outside the gene matches: 5. Looked up from germline, CDR1 is LNHDA and CDR2 is SQIVND (reference sequence). In DNA form, the CDR3 reads TGTGCCAGTAGTATACGGGAGGGGGTCGACGAGCAGTACTTC. Residues: CASSIREGVDEQYF.

The CDR3 loop is CASSSRGPSGLYEQFF. The CDR3 DNA follows: TGTGCCAGCAGCTCCCGGGGCCCTAGCGGGTTGTATGAGCAGTTCTTC. J is TRBJ2-1 and V is TRBV7-9, with 8 positions matching TRBD2. CDR3 length equals 16 residues. V lost 4 bases, J lost 8 bases, and 13 bases stayed unmatched. The germline V gene encodes CDR1 SEHNR and CDR2 FQNEAQ (reference sequence).

CDR3 protein: CASSGGGNQPQHF. Here the CDR3 DNA reads TGTGCCAGCAGCGGGGGGGGGAATCAGCCCCAGCATTTT. The chain is built from TRBV28 and TRBJ1-5, with D possibly TRBD1 on 5 matching bases. V was clipped by 6 bases and J by 4 bases, with 10 bases between them. This CDR3 comprises 13 residues. Germline V gene lookup returns CDR1 MDHEN and CDR2 SYDVKM. The whole variable domain, filled in from reference TRBV28 and TRBJ1-5, reads DVKVTQSSRYLVKRTGEKVFLECVQDMDHENMFWYRQDPGLGLRLIYFSYDVKMKEKGDIPEGYSVSREKKERFSLILESASTNQTSMYLCASSGGGNQPQHFGDGTRLSIL.

The V and J genes are TRBV6-5 and TRBJ2-7; D is uncertain. This CDR3 contains 15 residues. Trimming pared 0 bases from V and 5 bases from J, leaving 14 bases between. CDR1 and CDR2 (germline): MNHEY, SVGAGI. The CDR3 region has the DNA TGTGCCAGCAGTTACTCTCGGAGAGAGGTGAACGAGCAGTACTTC. The encoded protein is CASSYSRREVNEQYF.

The chain's CDR3 is CASSFRLAGVETQYF. Written as DNA, the CDR3 is TGTGCCAGCAGTTTCCGACTAGCGGGAGTAGAGACCCAGTACTTC. J is TRBJ2-5 and V is TRBV27; 12 bases are a match to TRBD2. The J segment lost 4 bases and the V segment lost 3 bases, leaving 3 bases of the junction unmatched. The CDR3 is 15 amino acids. The V gene's germline CDR1 is MNHEY and CDR2 SMNVEV (reference sequence).

The chain employs TRBV18 and TRBJ2-3, with 11 bases matching TRBD2. The V and J ends lost 3 bases and 4 bases, in that order; junction bases with no gene match: 6. Germline CDR1 KGHSH, CDR2 LQKENI. The CDR3 has 16 residues. Written as DNA, the CDR3 is TGTGCCAGCTCACCCCGACTAGCGGGGTCCGCAGATACGCAGTATTTT. Its protein product is CASSPRLAGSADTQYF.

The CDR3 here is CASSPRGGALETQYF. Here the CDR3 DNA reads TGTGCCAGCAGCCCCCGGGGGGGAGCGCTGGAGACCCAGTACTTC. The rearrangement joins TRBV2 to TRBJ2-5, with 8 bases fitting TRBD2. Germline assignment: CDR1 SNHLY and CDR2 FYNNEI. The CDR3 is 15 residues long. Trimming at V came to 6 bases and at J to 5 bases, leaving 11 bases not matched to a gene.

The chain recombines TRBV5-1 with TRBJ2-1; 7 bases line up with TRBD2. Germline V lookup: CDR1 SGHRS, CDR2 YFSETQ. Trimming cost V 8 bases and J 0 bases; bases outside gene matches: 2. This CDR3 has 13 amino acids. The CDR3 here is CASREDSYNEQFF. CDR3 in DNA: TGCGCCAGTCGGGAGGACTCCTACAATGAGCAGTTCTTC.

This clone was seen only once. The chain couples TRBV19 to TRBJ1-5; 8 bases are a match to TRBD1. V gave up 5 bases and J gave up 5 bases; unmatched junction bases: 5. This CDR3 has 14 amino acids. Looked up from germline, CDR1 is LNHDA and CDR2 is SQIVND (reference sequence). DNA of the CDR3: TGTGCCAGTAGTGGTACAGGGGGTCATCAGCCCCAGCATTTT. Protein product: CASSGTGGHQPQHF.

In its sample, this clone was seen a few times. The chain carries TRBV5-6 and TRBJ1-2; TRBD1 matches at 8 bases. The ends lost 4 bases at V and 8 bases at J; junction bases unmatched: 10. The CDR3 has 14 residues. CDR1 is SGHDT and CDR2 is YYEEEE in the germline V gene. The CDR3 protein is CASSKPTGGDGYTF. The CDR3 nucleotides read TGTGCCAGCAGCAAACCTACAGGGGGGGACGGCTACACCTTC.